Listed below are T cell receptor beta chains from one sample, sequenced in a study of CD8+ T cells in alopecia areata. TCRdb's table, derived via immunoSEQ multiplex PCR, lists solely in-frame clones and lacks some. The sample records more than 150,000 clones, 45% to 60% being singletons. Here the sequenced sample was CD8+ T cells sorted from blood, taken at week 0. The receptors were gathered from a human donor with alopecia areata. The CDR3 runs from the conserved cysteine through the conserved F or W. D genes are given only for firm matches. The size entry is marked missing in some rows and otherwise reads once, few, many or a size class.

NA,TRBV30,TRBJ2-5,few,TGTGCCTGGACCATTAGGGAGACCCAGTACTTC,CAWTIRETQYF
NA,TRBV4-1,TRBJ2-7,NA,TGCGCCAGCAGCTTAAAGCCCGGGACCTACGAGCAGTACTTC,CASSLKPGTYEQYF
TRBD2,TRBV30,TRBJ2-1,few,TGTGCCTGGAGCGGACTAGCGGGGGACAATGAGCAGTTCTTC,CAWSGLAGDNEQFF
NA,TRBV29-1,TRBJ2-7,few,TGCAGCGTTTCCGACACGAGCTCCTACGAGCAGTACTTC,CSVSDTSSYEQYF
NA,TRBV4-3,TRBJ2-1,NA,TGCGCCAGCAGCCAGGCAGATCAAGTGGGGTACAATGAGCAGTTCTTC,CASSQADQVGYNEQFF
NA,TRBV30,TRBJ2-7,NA,TGTGCCTGGAGTGCCCAGGTCAACTCCTACGAGCAGTACTTC,CAWSAQVNSYEQYF
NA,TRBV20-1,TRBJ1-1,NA,TGCAGTGCTAGAGATTGGGCTGAAGCTTTCTTT,CSARDWAEAFF
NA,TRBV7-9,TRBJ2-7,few,TGTGCCAGCGGGTCGGGAAGGGACGAGCAGTACTTC,CASGSGRDEQYF
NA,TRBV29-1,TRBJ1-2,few,TGCAGCGTTGAAGTCAACGGCGGACTCGATGGCTACACCTTC,CSVEVNGGLDGYTF
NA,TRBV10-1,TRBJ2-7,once,TGCGCCAGCAGCGCGGGCTCCTACGAGCAGTACTTC,CASSAGSYEQYF
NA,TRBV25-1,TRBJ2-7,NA,TGTGCCAGCAGGGAAGGCTACGAGCAGTACTTC,CASREGYEQYF
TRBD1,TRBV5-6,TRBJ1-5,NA,TGTGCCAGCAGCGAACAGGGACAGGGGGCCAATCAGCCCCAGCATTTT,CASSEQGQGANQPQHF
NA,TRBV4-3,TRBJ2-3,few,TGCGCCAGCAGCCACTCCACAGATACGCAGTATTTT,CASSHSTDTQYF
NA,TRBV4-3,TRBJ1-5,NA,TGCGCCAGCAGCCAAGTGCTCCAGGGGAATCAGCCCCAGCATTTT,CASSQVLQGNQPQHF
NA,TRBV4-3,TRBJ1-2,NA,TGCGCCAGCAGCCAAGAGCGAGCAGCTAACTATGGCTACACCTTC,CASSQERAANYGYTF
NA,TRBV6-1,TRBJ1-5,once,TGTGCCAGCAGTGAAGCCCCGGGGAATCAGCCCCAGCATTTT,CASSEAPGNQPQHF
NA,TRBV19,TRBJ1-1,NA,TGTGCCAGTAGAAGTGGGAGCCTGAACACTGAAGCTTTCTTT,CASRSGSLNTEAFF
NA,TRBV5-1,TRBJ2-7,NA,TGCGCCAGCAGCTTGGATCGGGGGCCATCCTACGAGCAGTACTTC,CASSLDRGPSYEQYF
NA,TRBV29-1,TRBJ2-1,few,TGCAGCGCCCCGGGCGGGGGCGCCTACAATGAGCAGTTCTTC,CSAPGGGAYNEQFF
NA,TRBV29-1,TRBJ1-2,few,TGCAGCGTTGTTACAGGGATAAACTATGGCTACACCTTC,CSVVTGINYGYTF
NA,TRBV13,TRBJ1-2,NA,TGTGCCAGCAGCGGGCAGAAGCCAGACTATGGCTACACCTTC,CASSGQKPDYGYTF
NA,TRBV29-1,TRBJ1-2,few,TGCAGCGTTGTGATCGCGGATCATAGGGGGAACTATGGCTACACCTTC,CSVVIADHRGNYGYTF
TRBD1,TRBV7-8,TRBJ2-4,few,TGTGCCAGCAGCCTATCTACAGGGGAAAACATTCAGTACTTC,CASSLSTGENIQYF
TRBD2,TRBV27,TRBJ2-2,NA,TGTGCCAGCAGTTTGGCGGGGGGCGGGGAGCTGTTTTTT,CASSLAGGGELFF
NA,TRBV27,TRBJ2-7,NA,TGTGCCAGCAGTTTAGGGGGGCCCGACTACGAGCAGTACTTC,CASSLGGPDYEQYF
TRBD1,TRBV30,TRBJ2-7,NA,TGTGCCTGGACTGCCGGGACAGGCTACGAGCAGTACTTC,CAWTAGTGYEQYF
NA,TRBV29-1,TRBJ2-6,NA,TGCAGCGTTGAAGGTGCTAGCCTAGGCTCTGGGGCCAACGTCCTGACTTTC,CSVEGASLGSGANVLTF
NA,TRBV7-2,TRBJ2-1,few,TGCGCCAGCAGCCAAGACGGCGGATCCTACAATGAGCAGTTCTTC,CASSQDGGSYNEQFF
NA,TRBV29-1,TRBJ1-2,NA,TGCAGCGTTGCCTCGGGGGAGGGTGGCTACACCTTC,CSVASGEGGYTF
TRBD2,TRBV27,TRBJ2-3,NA,TGTGCCAGCAGTTTCGGGCTAGCGGCTGATACGCAGTATTTT,CASSFGLAADTQYF
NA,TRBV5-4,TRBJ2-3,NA,TGTGCCAGCAGCTTAGATCAAGGGGGTACCACAGATACGCAGTATTTT,CASSLDQGGTTDTQYF